This TCR beta chain was captured in a study of Graves' ophthalmopathy and Graves' hyperthyroidism. Overall study findings and caveats: With a specificity of under 85% and a sensitivity of more than 65%, the model predicted ophthalmopathy progression.

Points on this clonotype: The antigen remains undetermined. The junction does not match germline at one end; this may be a read error.

CDR1 ENHRY and CDR2 SYGVKD come from the germline V gene. The CDR3 spans 15 residues. For repertoire sequencing, the TCR beta CDR3 regions were amplified from RNA transcripts. The library came from an HTBI-primed first-round RT-PCR and a second-round multiplex PCR. TCRdb re-analysed the multiplex PCR reads in MiXCR, keeping a single row per CDR3 protein. The top ten clones hold approximately 3% of a sample with 400,000 to 500,000 distinct CDR3 sequences, around 21% of them seen once. V is TRBV10-3 and J is TRBJ1-1; a weak D match, TRBD1 (5 bases). Source material: peripheral blood. This receptor was taken from a woman between 18 and 29 years old with stable Graves' hyperthyroidism. The CDR3 spells CAISEGGVGNTGAFF. CDR3 in DNA: TGTGCCATCAGTGAGGGGGGTGTAGGGAACACTGGAGCTTTCTTT.